Presented here are 5 T cell receptor beta chains from one specimen sequenced in a study of tumor-infiltrating lymphocytes in primary liver carcinoma. TCR beta cDNA was made from 500 ng total RNA with a constant-region primer. Generation of the TCR beta libraries relied on three nested multiplex PCR rounds using slightly modified ARM-PCR. The study ran its first two PCR rounds for roughly 11 cycles each, using TRBV1-TRBV30 forward primers and a C-beta reverse primer. MiXCR, run by TCRdb on the multiplex PCR reads, gives a single entry per CDR3 protein. The profile covers under 150,000 distinct CDR3 sequences, with approximately 71% appearing a single time and roughly 7.3% taken by the ten largest. Joint extraction of RNA and DNA used roughly 18-34 mg of bulk tissue that was unsorted. Sequenced sample: tumor-adjacent normal liver tissue. The receptors derive from a woman aged 55-69 years with primary liver carcinoma and hepatitis B virus infection.

This clonotype was observed at least ten times. The V call is TRBV29-1, the J call TRBJ2-1; D may be TRBD1 (7 bases). The V gene's germline CDR1 is SQVTM and CDR2 ANQGSEA. Trimming cost V 4 bases and J 9 bases, with 13 bases left between them. This CDR3 contains 12 residues. The CDR3 is CSVGRRDSEQFF. DNA for the CDR3: TGCAGCGTTGGACGGCGGGACAGTGAGCAGTTCTTC.

About this clonotype: An end of the junction differs from the germline gene, which may be a read error. This chain joins TRBV29-1 and TRBJ2-7; D call uncertain. Germline V gene lookup returns CDR1 SQVTM and CDR2 ANQGSEA. The CDR3 consists of 14 residues. The CDR3 loop is CSVEGHRSSYEQCF. As DNA, the CDR3 is TGCAGCGTTGAAGGCCACAGAAGCTCCTACGAGCAGTGCTTC.

About this clonotype itself: One end of the junction fails to match germline, which may point to a read error. The chain employs TRBV12-3 or TRBV12-4 and TRBJ2-3; D is possibly TRBD2 (5 bases). The length of the CDR3 is 13 residues. CDR3 bases: TGTGTCAGCAGTTTAGGACTCCAAGATATGCAGTATTTT. Translation: CVSSLGLQDMQYF.

On this clonotype: The limits of the CDR3 on the DNA are not certain, so only TCRdb's listed CDR3 is given. V is TRBV28 and J is TRBJ1-2; the table's D call of TRBD1 was not tested on the DNA. From germline, CDR1 is MDHEN and CDR2 SYDVKM. Inclusive of both ends, the CDR3 amounts to 16 amino acids. The chain's CDR3 is CAGSLSWPGWTYGCTF.

Notes on this clonotype: The junction and the germline gene differ at one end; a read error may be behind it. The J gene is TRBJ2-7, the V gene TRBV11-2, with D tentatively TRBD1 (5 bases). CDR1 is SGHAT, CDR2 FQNNGV, per germline. The CDR3 is made up of 15 amino acids. DNA for the CDR3: TGTACCAGCAGCTTAGATAGGGGATTAGTCCCCGAGCAGTACTTC. Amino acids: CTSSLDRGLVPEQYF.